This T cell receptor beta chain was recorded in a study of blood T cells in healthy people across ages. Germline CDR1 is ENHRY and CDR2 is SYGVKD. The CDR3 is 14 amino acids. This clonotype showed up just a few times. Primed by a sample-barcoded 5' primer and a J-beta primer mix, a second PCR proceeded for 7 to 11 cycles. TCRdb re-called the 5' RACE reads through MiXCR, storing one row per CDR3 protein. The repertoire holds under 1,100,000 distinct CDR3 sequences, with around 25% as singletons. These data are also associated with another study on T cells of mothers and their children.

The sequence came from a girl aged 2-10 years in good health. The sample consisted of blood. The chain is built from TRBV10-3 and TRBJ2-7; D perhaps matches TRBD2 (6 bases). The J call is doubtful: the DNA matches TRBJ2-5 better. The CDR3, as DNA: TGTGCCATCAAAGGGGAGGAGAAACAAGAGACCCAGTACTTC. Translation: CAIKGEEKQETQYF.